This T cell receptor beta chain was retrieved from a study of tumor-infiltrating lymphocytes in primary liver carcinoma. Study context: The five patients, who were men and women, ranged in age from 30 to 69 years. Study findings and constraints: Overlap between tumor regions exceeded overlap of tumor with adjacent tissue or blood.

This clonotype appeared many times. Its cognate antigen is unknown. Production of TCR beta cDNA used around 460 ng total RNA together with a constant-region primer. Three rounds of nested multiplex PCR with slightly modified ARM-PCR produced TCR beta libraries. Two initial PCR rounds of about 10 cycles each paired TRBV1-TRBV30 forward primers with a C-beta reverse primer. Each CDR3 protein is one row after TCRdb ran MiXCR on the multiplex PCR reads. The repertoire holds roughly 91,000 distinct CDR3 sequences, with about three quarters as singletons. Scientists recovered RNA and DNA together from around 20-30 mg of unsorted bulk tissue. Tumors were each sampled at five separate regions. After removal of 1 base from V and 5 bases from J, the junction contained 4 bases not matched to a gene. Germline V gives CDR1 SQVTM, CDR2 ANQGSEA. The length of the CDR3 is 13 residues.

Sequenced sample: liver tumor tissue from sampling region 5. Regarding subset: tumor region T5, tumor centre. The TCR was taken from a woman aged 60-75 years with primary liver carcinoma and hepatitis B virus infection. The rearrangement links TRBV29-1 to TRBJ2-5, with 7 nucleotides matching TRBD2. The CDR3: CSVEVGGGETQYF. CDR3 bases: TGCAGCGTTGAAGTCGGCGGGGGTGAGACCCAGTACTTC.